The TCR beta chain described here comes from a study of T cell responses to AZD1222 COVID-19 vaccine. Per the germline V gene, CDR1 is SGDLS and CDR2 is YYNGEE. V gave up 4 bases and J gave up 0 bases, with 11 bases separating them. The CDR3 has 15 residues. Clones were sequenced by immunoSEQ multiplex PCR, and TCRdb holds only the in-frame ones, with some missing. In the table there are just over 150,000 clones, approximately 91% of which are singletons. Overall study findings and caveats: Baseline seropositivity occurred in only a handful of AZD1222 recipients. Among the donors, most were white British and more were female, and clonal diversity was possibly underestimated. Spike-specific TCR depth and breadth grew after two AZD1222 doses. Targeting of unmutated variant regions was reportedly seen in nearly half of spike-specific TCRs.

This clone was found once. Antigen specificity is unknown. The clonotype originates from an adult who received the AZD1222 COVID-19 vaccine. This chain links TRBV9 with TRBJ1-5, with D uncertain. The starting material was peripheral blood, obtained 28 days after the second AZD1222 dose. DNA for the CDR3: TGTGCCAGCAGCTTGGACCCTTCTAGCAATCAGCCCCAGCATTTT. It specifies CASSLDPSSNQPQHF.